These T cell receptor beta chains were read from a single sample in a study of blood T cell repertoires in COVID-19. The assay was immunoSEQ multiplex PCR, and TCRdb's table has in-frame clones only and misses some. The profile shows 200,000 or so clones, more than 85% of them singletons. The material sequenced was peripheral blood. The source of these receptors is a man in his 70s with active or convalescent COVID-19. Both conserved end residues are part of each CDR3. A D gene is named only where the DNA matches it firmly. Clone size is shown for a subset of rows, as once, few, many or a class of expanded clone.

cdr3_nt cdr3_aa j_call v_call clone_size d_call
TGTGCCAGCAGCTTACGCCAAGACAGGGCCCACACCTTC CASSLRQDRAHTF TRBJ1-2 TRBV7-2 once TRBD1
TGTGCCAGCAGTGAAACCCGGACAGGGAGCTCACCCCTCCACTTT CASSETRTGSSPLHF TRBJ1-6 TRBV6-1 . TRBD1
TGTGCCAGCAGCGCTGGACTAGTATCAGATACGCAGTATTTT CASSAGLVSDTQYF TRBJ2-3 TRBV9 once TRBD2
TGTGCCTGGAGTATCACCCAGGGGGATCAGCCCCAGCATTTT CAWSITQGDQPQHF TRBJ1-5 TRBV30 . TRBD1
TGCAGTGCTAGTGGTAGCGGGGGGGCGTGGGGAGAGACCCAGTACTTC CSASGSGGAWGETQYF TRBJ2-5 TRBV20-1 . TRBD2
TGTGCCAGCAGCCACCGGACTAGCGGCCACTCCTACGAGCAGTACTTC CASSHRTSGHSYEQYF TRBJ2-7 TRBV3-1/TRBV3-2 . TRBD2
TGTGCCAGTAGTATAGGTACAGGGGTCCCCGGGGAGCTGTTTTTT CASSIGTGVPGELFF TRBJ2-2 TRBV19 . TRBD1
TGTGCCAGCAGTTACTCACGACAAGGGGAAGAAGAAGCTTTCTTT CASSYSRQGEEEAFF TRBJ1-1 TRBV6-5 . .
TGTGCCTGGAATCGGGACAGGGGTCTTCAGTACTTC CAWNRDRGLQYF TRBJ2-7 TRBV30 . TRBD1
TGTGCCAGCAGTTTATGGCAGGTCTATGGCTACACCTTC CASSLWQVYGYTF TRBJ1-2 TRBV12-3/TRBV12-4 few .
TGTGCCAGCAGTCCCGGGGGGACTAGCGGGCGCTACGAGCAGTACTTC CASSPGGTSGRYEQYF TRBJ2-7 TRBV5-4 . TRBD2
TGCACCAGCAGCCAAGACCCGGGGGGAGGCGAGCAGTTCTTC CTSSQDPGGGEQFF TRBJ2-1 TRBV1 . .
TGTGCCAGCTCTCAGACGACAGGGGATCAGCCCCAGCATTTT CASSQTTGDQPQHF TRBJ1-5 TRBV2 . TRBD1
TGTGCCAGCAGCCAAAGAGGTCGGATCGAAGCGACCCAGTACTTC CASSQRGRIEATQYF TRBJ2-5 TRBV14 . .
TGTGCCAGCTCACAACAGGGTAAAAACATTCAGTACTTC CASSQQGKNIQYF TRBJ2-4 TRBV18 . .
TGCAGTGGGCTGGGGAGCAATGAGCAGTTCTTC CSGLGSNEQFF TRBJ2-1 TRBV20-1 . .
TGCGCCAGCAGGCAGTCTGGGACAGGGCATGGCTACACCTTC CASRQSGTGHGYTF TRBJ1-2 TRBV5-1 . TRBD1
TGTGCCATCGAGAGGGGGTTGGGCACAGATACGCAGTATTTT CAIERGLGTDTQYF TRBJ2-3 TRBV10-3 once .
TGTGCCTGGAGAGCGCAGGGACAGAACTCTGGAAACACCATATATTTT CAWRAQGQNSGNTIYF TRBJ1-3 TRBV30 . TRBD1
TGTGCCAGCAGCCCACTTAGGGGACAGGGTTCAACTGGAAACACCATATATTTT CASSPLRGQGSTGNTIYF TRBJ1-3 TRBV7-2 once TRBD1
TGTGCCAGCAGGGCTAGAAAGACCTCAGATACGCAGTATTTT CASRARKTSDTQYF TRBJ2-3 TRBV2 . .
TGTGCCAGCTCACCACCCCTACGGGAAGCGAACATTCAGTACTTC CASSPPLREANIQYF TRBJ2-4 TRBV18 . .
TGCGCCAGCCAATTCGGGGCGGGGAGTAACAATGAGCAGTTCTTC CASQFGAGSNNEQFF TRBJ2-1 TRBV5-1 . .
TGCGCCAGCAGTGAGGCCCCAGGGGAGACCTACGAGCAGTACTTC CASSEAPGETYEQYF TRBJ2-7 TRBV10-2 . .
TGTGCCAGTAGTGAGGGTTGGCACAATGAGCAGTTCTTC CASSEGWHNEQFF TRBJ2-1 TRBV19 . .
TGTGCCAGTTGGCACAGTGTCCCAGATACGCAGTATTTT CASWHSVPDTQYF TRBJ2-3 TRBV28 . .
TGCGCCAGCAGCTTGTCAGCGTCCCGGGATGAGCAGTTCTTC CASSLSASRDEQFF TRBJ2-1 TRBV5-1 . .
TGCGCCAGCAGCTTTCGTCAGGGGGCCTACGAGCAGTACTTC CASSFRQGAYEQYF TRBJ2-7 TRBV5-1 . TRBD1
TGCGCCAGCACCATGACCCTGGTCCCGGGGGGCGGCTACACCTTC CASTMTLVPGGGYTF TRBJ1-2 TRBV10-2 . .
TGTGCCAGCAGCGTAGTGCGTGGCGGTGGGTACAATGAGCAGTTCTTC CASSVVRGGGYNEQFF TRBJ2-1 TRBV9 many .
TGTGCCAGTGCGGGACAGGAAGAAAAACTGTTTTTT CASAGQEEKLFF TRBJ1-4 TRBV9 . TRBD1
TGTGCCTGGGGGACAGGGGTTGGGGAGACCCAGTACTTC CAWGTGVGETQYF TRBJ2-5 TRBV30 . TRBD1
TGTGCCAGCAGCGTAGCAGGGGCGAGTAATGAGCAGTTCTTC CASSVAGASNEQFF TRBJ2-1 TRBV9 . .
TGTGCCAGCAGTTACGAATCCCGGACAGATGACCCCTACGAGCAGTACTTC CASSYESRTDDPYEQYF TRBJ2-7 TRBV6-2/TRBV6-3 . .
TGTGCCAGCAACCTAGCGGGCCTCACAGATACGCAGTATTTT CASNLAGLTDTQYF TRBJ2-3 TRBV2 . TRBD2
TGTGCCACCAGTGAGTTCGGACTAGCGGGTTACTACTTC CATSEFGLAGYYF TRBJ2-5 TRBV24-1 . TRBD2
TGTGCCAGCAGTGACCTACAGGGAAGCCATCAGCCCCAGCATTTT CASSDLQGSHQPQHF TRBJ1-5 TRBV6-1 few .
TGTGCCAGCAGCTTAATGTCGGGTCAGCCCCAGCATTTT CASSLMSGQPQHF TRBJ1-5 TRBV7-2 . .
TGCGCCAGCAGCAAGGCGGGGGGGATCTACAATGAGCAGTTCTTC CASSKAGGIYNEQFF TRBJ2-1 TRBV5-1 once TRBD2
TGTGCCAGCGCTCAGACCAGCCTGAGGGAACTGTTTTTT CASAQTSLRELFF TRBJ1-4 TRBV3-1/TRBV3-2 . .
TGTGCCAGCAGCTCTTTTAGCGGGGGGGTCACAGATACGCAGTATTTT CASSSFSGGVTDTQYF TRBJ2-3 TRBV5-6 . TRBD2